This T cell receptor (beta chain) was profiled in a study of beta chain features in type 1 diabetes. Overall study findings and caveats: Moderate but significant shortening of TCRB CDR3s was recorded in all four CD4+ subsets from Type 1 diabetes patients.

Expressed TCRB transcripts were sequenced because the entire RNA isolate underwent reverse transcription. Roughly 3.5 million reads per sample on average were obtained from naive, central memory and regulatory T cell samples. The method was immunoSEQ multiplex PCR; TCRdb's version includes in-frame clones alone and lacks a portion of them. Here the sample spans roughly 180,000 clones, around 13% being singletons. Germline CDR1 is MNHNS and CDR2 is SASEGT. Trimming cost V 0 bases and J 2 bases; bases outside gene matches: 2. This CDR3 has 16 amino acids. One heparinised draw of blood, averaging roughly 0.12 L, came from each donor. CD4+ naive, central memory, regulatory and stem cell-like memory subsets were isolated by sorting on CD45RO/CCR7/CD25/CD127/CD95/CD27. This clone has at least ten counts. Its specificity is not known.

V gene TRBV6-1 combines with J gene TRBJ2-1, with 9 bases identical to TRBD2. Material: central memory CD4+ T cells from blood. This TCR was sampled from a woman aged 18-29 years in good health. The CDR3 DNA is TGTGCCAGCAGTGAAGCACTAGCGGGTCCCTACAATGAGCAGTTCTTC. This sequence encodes CASSEALAGPYNEQFF.